The next 29 T cell receptor beta chains were all read from a single sample in a study of T cells in tuberculosis. Time point of the sample: new active TB diagnosis, blood taken before or within 7 days of starting treatment. Produced via immunoSEQ multiplex PCR; TCRdb's table is partial and in-frame only. The sample lists 25,000 to 35,000 clones, around 90% seen once, with approximately 5.1% in the top ten. The sequenced sample was PBMCs, obtained at tuberculosis diagnosis. These receptors were taken from an adult with tuberculosis.

The chain couples TRBV6-5 to TRBJ2-2; 9 nucleotides line up with TRBD2. J lost 6 bases, V lost 6 bases, and 2 bases had no gene match. Germline V gives CDR1 MNHEY, CDR2 SVGAGI. There are 13 residues in the CDR3. CDR3 DNA: TGTGCCAGCAGGAGCGGGGGGTCCGGGGAGCTGTTTTTT. Its translation is CASRSGGSGELFF.

The chain has TRBV7-2 and TRBJ2-1, with TRBD2 identical over 9 bases. V gave up 5 bases and J gave up 10 bases; unmatched junction bases: 15. The CDR3 covers 16 residues. CDR1 and CDR2 (germline): SGHTA, FQGNSA. CDR3 loop: CASSTRAGGPLGEQFF. The CDR3, as DNA: TGTGCCAGCAGCACCCGAGCGGGAGGCCCCTTGGGGGAGCAGTTCTTC.

This clone has just a few counts. The chain is built from TRBV6-1 and TRBJ2-7; TRBD1 might be the D (5 bases). Trimming removed 0 bases at V and 2 bases at J, with 14 bases between. Germline loops: CDR1 MNHNS, CDR2 SASEGT. The CDR3 length is 16 residues. The CDR3 region is CASSEAGSGRPYEQYF. The CDR3 DNA reads as TGTGCCAGCAGTGAAGCAGGGTCAGGGCGCCCCTACGAGCAGTACTTC.

This clone has a handful of counts. V usage is TRBV19 and J usage is TRBJ2-6; 8 bases match TRBD1. The V gene end was trimmed by 6 bases and the J gene end by 1 base; junction bases not matched to a gene: 17. This CDR3 region has 20 residues. The V gene's germline CDR1 is LNHDA and CDR2 SQIVND (reference sequence). CDR3 loop: CASSRNGPGTGRSGANVLTF. In DNA, the CDR3 is TGTGCCAGTAGCCGAAACGGTCCCGGGACAGGAAGGTCTGGGGCCAACGTCCTGACTTTC.

This clone was seen a few times. This chain connects TRBV19 to TRBJ2-1, with D possibly being TRBD1 (6 bases). This CDR3 is 16 amino acids long. CDR1 and CDR2 (germline): LNHDA, SQIVND (reference sequence). The V end lost 4 bases, the J end lost 0 bases, and 13 bases lay between the germline ends. The CDR3 nucleotides are TGTGCCAGTAGTAAGTGGGGGCAGCGCTCCTACAATGAGCAGTTCTTC. Translated, it gives CASSKWGQRSYNEQFF.

This sequence joins TRBV28 and TRBJ1-6; 9 bases are shared with TRBD1. After removal of 8 bases from V and 10 bases from J, the junction contained 15 bases not matched to a gene. Germline assignment: CDR1 MDHEN and CDR2 SYDVKM. This CDR3 is built from 16 residues. CDR3 coding DNA: TGTGCCAGCTACACCCAAGGGACAGGGTATACCTCACCCCTCCACTTT. It specifies CASYTQGTGYTSPLHF.

This clone was found a few times. The CDR3 sequence is CSVARGTNTGELFF. CDR3 nucleotides: TGCAGCGTTGCGAGGGGGACGAACACCGGGGAGCTGTTTTTT. J is TRBJ2-2 and V is TRBV29-1, with a possible D match to TRBD1 (6 bases). The V end was cut by 4 bases, the J end by 0 bases, with 9 bases between. This CDR3 contains 14 residues. Germline values: CDR1 SQVTM, CDR2 ANQGSEA.

The chain employs TRBV4-3 and TRBJ1-4; unclear D gene. CDR3 length equals 15 residues. Deletions cut 1 base from V and 8 bases from J, with 14 bases between. CDR1 and CDR2 from the germline V gene are LGHNA and YSLEER. This CDR3 is CASSQGGYRGEKLFF. In nucleotides, the CDR3 is TGCGCCAGCAGCCAAGGGGGATATCGAGGGGAAAAACTGTTTTTT.

The chain has TRBV5-1 and TRBJ1-2, with D possibly TRBD1 on 5 matching bases. This CDR3 region has 16 residues. Germline V gene lookup returns CDR1 SGHRS and CDR2 YFSETQ. The V and J ends lost 4 bases and 7 bases respectively, with 23 bases between them. The DNA of the CDR3 is TGCGCCAGCAGCCTTAATTTTCAGGGCGATGTTGGTGGCTACACCTTC. Translation gives CASSLNFQGDVGGYTF.

The rearrangement uses TRBV27 and TRBJ2-3; the D gene is possibly TRBD2 (5 bases). Per the germline V gene, CDR1 is MNHEY and CDR2 is SMNVEV (reference sequence). CDR3 length: 13 residues. The germline V and J ends were trimmed by 3 bases and 7 bases, with 11 bases remaining between them. The CDR3 here is CASSFYRENTQYF. CDR3 nucleotide sequence: TGTGCCAGCAGTTTCTACCGGGAAAATACGCAGTATTTT.

This chain uses TRBV4-3 with TRBJ1-2; the D is unclear. The CDR3 is 15 amino acids. V was cut by 0 bases and J by 1 base, with 9 bases left in between. Germline CDR1 is LGHNA and CDR2 is YSLEER. CDR3 in DNA: TGCGCCAGCAGCCAAGATGCGGGATTTAACTATGGCTACACCTTC. This encodes CASSQDAGFNYGYTF.

This clone was counted only a few times. V gene TRBV6-5 combines with J gene TRBJ2-1; maybe TRBD1 (5 bases). Looked up from germline, CDR1 is MNHEY and CDR2 is SVGAGI. Trimming shortened V by 0 bases and J by 5 bases, and 14 bases separated the two germline ends. This CDR3 comprises 16 residues. The CDR3 nucleotides are TGTGCCAGCAGTTACTCAGGGGTTGGCGGAAACAATGAGCAGTTCTTC. Its protein is CASSYSGVGGNNEQFF.

The rearrangement uses TRBV10-3 and TRBJ2-1; the match to TRBD2 covers 10 bases. V shed 7 bases, J shed 8 bases, and the junction held 8 bases outside the gene matches. The CDR3 sequence is 14 residues long. Germline lookup yields CDR1 ENHRY and CDR2 SYGVKD. The CDR3 here is CAINQRGGLDEQFF. The CDR3 coding sequence is TGTGCCATCAACCAGCGGGGGGGCCTGGATGAGCAGTTCTTC.

For this clone: A read error may produce the germline difference seen at one junction end. The chain uses TRBV28 and TRBJ2-7; 9 nucleotides align to TRBD1. Germline V gives CDR1 MDHEN, CDR2 SYDVKM. This CDR3 comprises 11 residues. The chain's CDR3 is CASSHRDRANF. The DNA of the CDR3 is TGTGCCAGCAGCCACCGGGACAGGGCGAACTTC.

J is TRBJ2-5 and V is TRBV25-1; D unresolved. The V gene lost 7 bases and the J gene lost 1 base, with 13 bases spanning the gap. The length of the CDR3 is 14 residues. Germline-derived CDR1 and CDR2 are MGHDK and SYGVNS. The CDR3 sequence: CASTRPGSQETQYF. Written as DNA, the CDR3 is TGTGCCAGCACCCGGCCAGGTAGCCAAGAGACCCAGTACTTC.

The chain carries TRBV12-5 and TRBJ2-7; 8 bases are a match to TRBD1. The trim removed 2 bases at V and 2 bases at J, leaving 8 bases unmatched. Germline V lookup: CDR1 LGHNT, CDR2 FRNRAP. The CDR3 length is 16 residues. The CDR3 region has the DNA TGTGCTAGTGGTTTGAGGCCAGGGGGCTCCCCCTACGAGCAGTACTTC. Its protein product is CASGLRPGGSPYEQYF.

The J gene is TRBJ2-5, the V gene TRBV10-1; D is ambiguous. Germline lookup yields CDR1 WNHNN and CDR2 SYGVQD (reference sequence). The CDR3 runs to 13 residues. Trimming left V 2 bases short and J 2 bases short, with 6 bases between. This CDR3 reads CASSEGQQETQYF. DNA of the CDR3: TGCGCCAGCAGTGAGGGGCAGCAAGAGACCCAGTACTTC.

V and J are TRBV29-1 and TRBJ2-3; the D is unclear. CDR3 length equals 12 residues. Germline V CDR1 and CDR2: SQVTM, ANQGSEA. V dropped 1 base and J dropped 0 bases, with 2 bases sitting between them. CDR3 loop: CSVEASTDTQYF. Here the CDR3 DNA reads TGCAGCGTTGAAGCGAGCACAGATACGCAGTATTTT.

This chain joins TRBV10-2 and TRBJ2-5; a weak D match, TRBD2 (6 bases). Deletions cut 4 bases from V and 5 bases from J, with 17 bases between. Germline V CDR1 and CDR2: WSHSY, SAAADI. CDR3 length: 15 residues. The CDR3 here is CASSAPSGGKETQYF. CDR3 nucleotides: TGCGCCAGCAGTGCACCTTCCGGGGGAAAGGAGACCCAGTACTTC.

The chain is built from TRBV7-2 and TRBJ2-3; 8 bases line up with TRBD2. CDR3 length: 14 residues. Trimming cost V 5 bases and J 6 bases; bases outside gene matches: 7. Germline lookup yields CDR1 SGHTA and CDR2 FQGNSA. As DNA, the CDR3 is TGTGCCAGCAGCCTAAGCGGGAGAGTGGATACGCAGTATTTT. This sequence encodes CASSLSGRVDTQYF.

This chain uses TRBV6-1 with TRBJ2-7; D might be TRBD2 (6 bases). Germline loops: CDR1 MNHNS, CDR2 SASEGT. CDR3 length equals 13 residues. Trimming pared 8 bases from V and 7 bases from J, leaving 18 bases between. The CDR3 nucleotides read TGTGCCAGCCAGATAGGGCAGGGAGGAGAGCAGTACTTC. Encoded protein: CASQIGQGGEQYF.

This chain connects TRBV4-3 to TRBJ2-7; 7 nucleotides match TRBD1. Germline lookup yields CDR1 LGHNA and CDR2 YSLEER. The CDR3 totals 16 residues. J was trimmed by 4 bases and V by 0 bases; bases with no gene match: 9. The CDR3 DNA reads as TGCGCCAGCAGCCAAGAAAAACAGGGGAAAGCTTACGAGCAGTACTTC. It encodes CASSQEKQGKAYEQYF.

This clone has a single count. The chain joins TRBV4-1 to TRBJ1-1; D is possibly TRBD1 (5 bases). Trimming left V 2 bases short and J 1 base short, with 11 bases between. Germline CDR1 is MGHRA and CDR2 is YSYEKL. The CDR3 totals 15 residues. The CDR3 spells CASSQFPGQNTEAFF. The DNA of the CDR3 is TGCGCCAGCAGCCAATTTCCCGGACAGAACACTGAAGCTTTCTTT.

This chain connects TRBV28 to TRBJ1-4; 10 bases align to TRBD1. The germline CDR1 and CDR2 sequences are MDHEN and SYDVKM. Losses at the gene ends were 6 bases for V and 6 bases for J; bases not matched to a gene: 10. The CDR3 consists of 16 residues. DNA for the CDR3: TGTGCCAGCAGGAGGACAGGGGGAGCAATTGATGAAAAACTGTTTTTT. Translating gives CASRRTGGAIDEKLFF.

The rearrangement uses TRBV5-4 and TRBJ1-5, with D maybe TRBD1 (6 bases). Germline lookup yields CDR1 SGHNT and CDR2 YYREEE (reference sequence). The CDR3 extends over 13 amino acids. Trimming removed 0 bases at V and 7 bases at J, with 8 bases between. CDR3 DNA: TGTGCCAGCAGCTTGGACAGGGACCAGCCCCAGCATTTT. Residues: CASSLDRDQPQHF.

The V call is TRBV14, the J call TRBJ2-1; maybe TRBD2 (5 bases). With 2 bases removed from V and 0 bases from J, the gap between germline ends came to 8 bases. The CDR3 covers 15 residues. Germline CDR1 SGHDN, CDR2 FVKESK. In nucleotides, the CDR3 is TGTGCCAGCAGCCAATTAGCGAACTCCTACAATGAGCAGTTCTTC. This translates into CASSQLANSYNEQFF.

The CDR3 spells CAWNRDRPYGYTF. The CDR3 DNA is TGTGCCTGGAACCGGGACAGACCATATGGCTACACCTTC. The chain has TRBV30 and TRBJ1-2, with 7 bases fitting TRBD1. The CDR3 extends over 13 amino acids. J gave up 5 bases and V 4 bases, and 7 bases lay outside the gene matches. The V gene's germline CDR1 is GTSNPN and CDR2 SVGIG (reference sequence).

This clone has a handful of counts. V is TRBV14 and J is TRBJ2-7; the match to TRBD1 covers 9 bases. The V gene end was trimmed by 0 bases and the J gene end by 11 bases; junction bases not matched to a gene: 5. Germline lookup yields CDR1 SGHDN and CDR2 FVKESK. This CDR3 spans 13 amino acids. The DNA for the CDR3 is TGTGCCAGCAGCCAAGATCTACGGGACAGGGAGTACTTC. Translated: CASSQDLRDREYF.

Turning to this clone: The junction does not match germline at one end; this may be a read error. This chain joins TRBV5-1 and TRBJ2-3; 7 bases map to TRBD2. The CDR3 is 16 residues long. Germline CDR1 is SGHRS and CDR2 is YFSETQ. The DNA for the CDR3 is TGCGCCAGCAGCTTGGAGGGAGGGAGGCAGATACGCAGTCCAAGTTTT. Protein product: CASSLEGGRQIRSPSF.